Shown below are 29 T cell receptor beta chains from a single sample sequenced in a study of PD-L1 blockade in urothelial cancer. As to time point: pretreatment peripheral blood. The protocol was immunoSEQ multiplex PCR, while the TCRdb copy is restricted to in-frame clones and leaves out a portion. This table has 70,000 to 95,000 clones, 89% appearing once. Sequencing used PBMCs, obtained around atezolizumab (anti-PD-L1) treatment. These receptors were taken from an elderly woman with urothelial cancer.

The CDR3 loop is CASSAGAGELFF. The CDR3 bases are TGCGCCAGCAGTGCAGGGGCTGGGGAGCTGTTTTTT. This chain links TRBV10-1 with TRBJ2-2, with D perhaps matching TRBD1 (6 bases). The CDR3 extends over 12 amino acids. V lost 4 bases and J lost 8, with 8 bases in between. Germline lookup yields CDR1 WNHNN and CDR2 SYGVQD (reference sequence).

The V gene is TRBV28, the J gene TRBJ2-7; 8 positions agree with TRBD1. V gave up 6 bases and J gave up 3 bases; unmatched junction bases: 4. Germline-derived CDR1 and CDR2 are MDHEN and SYDVKM. This CDR3 spans 13 amino acids. The CDR3 DNA is TGTGCCAGCAGACAAGGACAGGGCTACGAGCAGTACTTC. It yields the protein CASRQGQGYEQYF.

The chain couples TRBV7-3 to TRBJ1-1, with D unclear. The CDR3 is 14 amino acids. Trimming took 5 bases from V and 0 from J, leaving 10 bases between them. Germline V gives CDR1 SGHTA, CDR2 FQGTGA. CDR3 loop: CASSASGVNTEAFF. The CDR3, as DNA: TGTGCCAGCAGCGCGTCAGGTGTGAACACTGAAGCTTTCTTT. Combining the CDR3 with reference TRBV7-3 and TRBJ1-1 gives the whole variable domain GAGVSQTPSNKVTEKGKYVELRCDPISGHTALYWYRQSLGQGPEFLIYFQGTGAADDSGLPNDRFFAVRPEGSVSTLKIQRTERGDSAVYLCASSASGVNTEAFFGQGTRLTVV.

V and J are TRBV6-5 and TRBJ2-5, with 14 bases fitting TRBD2. Trimming at V came to 4 bases and at J to 3 bases, leaving 4 bases not matched to a gene. Germline values: CDR1 MNHEY, CDR2 SVGAGI. The CDR3 spans 16 residues. CDR3: CASSSLGLAGEETQYF. CDR3 DNA: TGTGCCAGCAGTTCTTTGGGACTAGCGGGAGAAGAGACCCAGTACTTC.

The chain employs TRBV30 and TRBJ1-3; TRBD1 is a possible D gene (5 bases). This CDR3 is built from 13 residues. Germline-derived CDR1 and CDR2 are GTSNPN and SVGIG (reference sequence). Trimming pared 4 bases from V and 4 bases from J, leaving 11 bases between. Here the CDR3 reads CAWILRGGNTIYF. In nucleotides, the CDR3 is TGTGCCTGGATCCTAAGGGGCGGAAACACCATATATTTT.

The chain carries TRBV10-3 and TRBJ2-7; 11 nucleotides match TRBD1. Per germline, CDR1 ENHRY and CDR2 SYGVKD. CDR3 length: 13 amino acids. The V gene end was trimmed by 10 bases and the J gene end by 7 bases; junction bases not matched to a gene: 9. DNA of the CDR3: TGTGCCAGTGGACAGGGGGCGACTGATGAGCAGTACTTC. Its protein is CASGQGATDEQYF.

The chain couples TRBV6-5 to TRBJ2-3; a weak D match, TRBD2 (6 bases). V dropped 3 bases and J dropped 0 bases, with 7 bases sitting between them. Germline CDR1 reads MNHEY; CDR2 reads SVGAGI. This CDR3 spans 14 amino acids. The CDR3 loop reads CASSYAGSTDTQYF. CDR3 bases: TGTGCCAGCAGTTATGCGGGGAGCACAGATACGCAGTATTTT.

CDR3 in amino acids: CASSLTPQGAGETQYF. CDR3 nucleotide sequence: TGCGCCAGCAGCTTAACCCCACAGGGGGCTGGAGAGACCCAGTACTTC. V usage is TRBV5-1 and J usage is TRBJ2-5; 9 nucleotides line up with TRBD1. The ends lost 2 bases at V and 4 bases at J; junction bases unmatched: 9. Germline CDR1 reads SGHRS; CDR2 reads YFSETQ. This CDR3 contains 16 residues.

V gene TRBV9 combines with J gene TRBJ2-3, with TRBD2 identical over 12 bases. The CDR3 has 17 amino acids. The germline V gene encodes CDR1 SGDLS and CDR2 YYNGEE. Germline trimming cut 3 bases from V and 2 bases from J; bases unmatched to any gene: 7. The DNA for the CDR3 is TGTGCCAGCAGCGGAACTGGGACTAGCGGGCTCACAGATACGCAGTATTTT. The encoded protein is CASSGTGTSGLTDTQYF.

Regarding this clone: An end of the junction does not agree with germline; a read error may underlie this. V is TRBV27 and J is TRBJ2-7; 8 bases line up with TRBD2. Looked up from germline, CDR1 is MNHEY and CDR2 is SMNVEV (reference sequence). The CDR3 consists of 16 residues. CDR3 residues: CASSLSSGPVGYEQYF. The CDR3 DNA reads as TGTGCCAGCAGTCTATCTAGCGGGCCCGTGGGGTACGAGCAGTACTTC.

The rearrangement links TRBV19 to TRBJ1-5; 10 bases align to TRBD1. J lost 4 bases, V lost 9 bases, and 12 bases had no gene match. CDR3 length: 16 amino acids. Per the germline V gene, CDR1 is LNHDA and CDR2 is SQIVND (reference sequence). The DNA of the CDR3 is TGTGCCAGCCGAGATAGACAGGGGGCCCCTAATCAGCCCCAGCATTTT. Protein sequence: CASRDRQGAPNQPQHF.

The rearrangement uses TRBV2 and TRBJ1-2; the match to TRBD1 covers 7 bases. Trimming cost V 6 bases and J 7 bases; bases outside gene matches: 8. The length of the CDR3 is 13 residues. Germline values: CDR1 SNHLY, CDR2 FYNNEI. CDR3 sequence: CASRAGGLGGYTF. Written as DNA, the CDR3 is TGTGCCAGCAGAGCAGGGGGACTTGGTGGCTACACCTTC.

The V call is TRBV15, the J call TRBJ2-4; 9 positions agree with TRBD1. Looked up from germline, CDR1 is LNHNV and CDR2 is YYDKDF (reference sequence). J gave up 9 bases and V 2 bases, and 5 bases lay outside the gene matches. The CDR3 covers 14 residues. This chain's CDR3 is CATSRPGQGSIQYF. CDR3 bases: TGTGCCACCAGCAGACCTGGACAGGGGAGCATTCAGTACTTC.

Only one count was recorded for this clone. This chain uses TRBV5-1 with TRBJ2-7; 9 bases are shared with TRBD2. Germline assignment: CDR1 SGHRS and CDR2 YFSETQ. CDR3 length: 14 residues. The V segment lost 2 bases and the J segment 5 bases; nucleotides outside the gene matches: 5. The chain's CDR3 is CASSFGGRAHEQYF. The CDR3 DNA sequence: TGCGCCAGCAGCTTCGGCGGGAGGGCCCACGAGCAGTACTTC.

The V gene is TRBV28, the J gene TRBJ2-7; D uncertain. From germline, CDR1 is MDHEN and CDR2 SYDVKM. The CDR3 is 12 residues long. Trimming left V 2 bases short and J 2 bases short, with 4 bases between. CDR3 nucleotides: TGTGCCAGCAGTTTACCTCCCTACGAGCAGTACTTC. This translates into CASSLPPYEQYF.

This clone was seen only a few times. The chain uses TRBV5-8 and TRBJ1-5; tentatively, D is TRBD1 (6 bases). The V gene's germline CDR1 is SGHTS and CDR2 YDEGEE. The CDR3 has 14 residues. The V gene lost 4 bases and the J gene lost 3 bases, with 11 bases spanning the gap. CDR3 protein: CASSQDSPNQPQHF. The CDR3 DNA reads TGTGCCAGCAGCCAGGACAGTCCCAATCAGCCCCAGCATTTT.

The V gene is TRBV28, the J gene TRBJ1-5, with 8 bases that match TRBD1. This CDR3 spans 15 amino acids. In germline, CDR1 is MDHEN, CDR2 SYDVKM. V gave up 6 bases and J gave up 9 bases; unmatched junction bases: 13. The CDR3 DNA sequence: TGTGCCAGCAGGCGGACAGGGAGGATTAGCTGGCCCCAGCATTTT. Amino acids: CASRRTGRISWPQHF.

CDR3 DNA: TGTGCCAGCAGTGGGACTCTCACAGATACGCAGTATTTT. Encoded protein: CASSGTLTDTQYF. V usage is TRBV9 and J usage is TRBJ2-3; maybe TRBD2 (6 bases). CDR1 SGDLS and CDR2 YYNGEE come from the germline V gene. V lost 5 bases to trimming and J lost 2 bases, with 9 bases between them. This CDR3 contains 13 residues.

By share of the sample, this clone is medium-sized (0.01 to 0.1%). This rearrangement joins TRBV28 to TRBJ2-1; no firm D call. Germline V gene sequence: CDR1 MDHEN, CDR2 SYDVKM. This CDR3 has 13 residues. V gave up 1 base and J gave up 8 bases, with 9 bases separating them. CDR3 nucleotide sequence: TGTGCCAGCAGTTTATTCCGCGCCTATGAGCAGTTCTTC. Its protein product is CASSLFRAYEQFF.

The chain combines TRBV4-1 with TRBJ1-4; D gene uncertain. The CDR3 loop spans 13 amino acids. Germline assignment: CDR1 MGHRA and CDR2 YSYEKL. Trimming left V 5 bases short and J 7 bases short, with 11 bases between. The CDR3 spells CASSLAEAEKLFF. The CDR3 coding sequence is TGCGCCAGCAGCTTGGCAGAGGCTGAAAAACTGTTTTTT.

V gene TRBV28 combines with J gene TRBJ2-5, with 7 positions matching TRBD2. The germline V gene has CDR1 MDHEN and CDR2 SYDVKM. Trimming took 6 bases from V and 5 from J; bases not matched to a gene: 15. There are 16 residues in the CDR3. CDR3 in DNA: TGTGCCAGCAGCCGCGGGGGTCCCTCCTCGCGGGAGACCCAGTACTTC. Its translation: CASSRGGPSSRETQYF.

The chain recombines TRBV5-1 with TRBJ2-7; D possibly corresponds to TRBD2 (7 bases). Trimming took off 3 bases at V and 6 bases at J, with 19 bases between the two ends. CDR1 SGHRS and CDR2 YFSETQ come from the germline V gene. The CDR3 spans 15 residues. The chain's CDR3 is CASSSRGGAGFEQYF. CDR3 nucleotides: TGCGCCAGCAGCTCGAGGGGGGGGGCTGGATTCGAGCAGTACTTC. Drawing the rest from reference TRBV5-1 and TRBJ2-7, the complete variable domain is KAGVTQTPRYLIKTRGQQVTLSCSPISGHRSVSWYQQTPGQGLQFLFEYFSETQRNKGNFPGRFSGRQFSNSRSEMNVSTLELGDSALYLCASSSRGGAGFEQYFGPGTRLTVT.

The V call is TRBV28, the J call TRBJ1-2, with 9 nucleotides matching TRBD1. V lost 7 bases to trimming and J lost 5 bases; unmatched junction nucleotides: 11. The CDR3 length is 15 residues. CDR1 is MDHEN, CDR2 SYDVKM, per germline. The CDR3 region has the DNA TGTGCCAGCAACATACCGCCGGGACAGGGATATGGCTACACCTTC. Translated, it gives CASNIPPGQGYGYTF.

The rearrangement joins TRBV7-3 to TRBJ2-3, with D possibly TRBD2 on 6 matching bases. V gave up 5 bases and J gave up 2 bases, with 8 bases separating them. Germline V gene sequence: CDR1 SGHTA, CDR2 FQGTGA. The CDR3 has 13 residues. In nucleotides, the CDR3 is TGTGCCAGCAGCCCGGGAGCCACAGATACGCAGTATTTT. Translation: CASSPGATDTQYF.

The chain couples TRBV11-2 to TRBJ2-7, with D unresolved. Per the germline V gene, CDR1 is SGHAT and CDR2 is FQNNGV. This CDR3 contains 14 residues. V was clipped by 3 bases and J by 6 bases, with 15 bases between them. CDR3 DNA sequence: TGTGCCAGCAGCTTGCCCGGGTTGGTCTTCGAGCAGTACTTC. It specifies CASSLPGLVFEQYF.

The chain couples TRBV6-6 to TRBJ2-3; TRBD1 matches 9 bases. Germline lookup yields CDR1 MNHNY and CDR2 SVGAGI (reference sequence). The CDR3 spans 14 residues. V was pared by 2 bases and J by 5 bases, with 2 bases of the junction left unmatched. CDR3 nucleotides: TGTGCCAGCAGTTACAACAGGGGGCAAGATACGCAGTATTTT. Protein product: CASSYNRGQDTQYF.

The chain links TRBV7-6 to TRBJ1-5; D is possibly TRBD1 (5 bases). The ends were cut back, 1 base at V and 2 bases at J, with 12 bases in the middle. Germline V gene data show CDR1 as SGHVS and CDR2 as FNYEAQ. The CDR3 runs 16 residues. CDR3 sequence (DNA): TGTGCCAGCAGCTTAGAGGGGAGGGGAGGCAATCAGCCCCAGCATTTT. This translates into CASSLEGRGGNQPQHF.

V is TRBV25-1 and J is TRBJ2-3, with D hard to call. The CDR3 has 11 amino acids. Trimming took off 4 bases at V and 6 bases at J, with 5 bases between the two ends. Germline-derived CDR1 and CDR2 are MGHDK and SYGVNS. DNA for the CDR3: TGTGCCAGCAGTGTAGTTGATACGCAGTATTTT. The encoded protein is CASSVVDTQYF.

This clone was observed a single time. The V gene is TRBV10-2, the J gene TRBJ2-7; 10 positions match TRBD2. CDR3 length: 16 residues. Trimming removed 3 bases from V and 4 bases from J; junction bases left unmatched: 9. Germline assignment: CDR1 WSHSY and CDR2 SAAADI. CDR3 sequence (DNA): TGCGCCAGCAGTGACGTGAGCGGGAGGGCCCTATACGAGCAGTACTTC. Amino acids: CASSDVSGRALYEQYF.